The T cell receptor beta chain described here comes from a study of blood T cell repertoires in COVID-19. In the study overall: Acute and convalescent COVID-19 samples came from the United States, Italy and Spain. Nucleic acid was either cDNA or gDNA, and it came from T cells, B-cell-depleted T cells, or PBMCs.

Source study methods: For nucleated cells, counts were estimated from reference gene primer amplification. Produced via immunoSEQ multiplex PCR; TCRdb's table is partial and in-frame only. V and J calls and clone size come straight from that table; D and trimming were deduced from the DNA. The data contain around 200,000 clones, almost 90% of them singletons. The junction had 10 bases not matched to a gene; V was cut back by 3 bases and J by 3 bases. The CDR3 covers 17 residues. Germline-derived CDR1 and CDR2 are DFQATT and SNEGSKA (reference sequence). The V gene is TRBV20-1, the J gene TRBJ2-1; TRBD2 agrees at 11 bases. Sequenced input: peripheral blood. This receptor was identified in a man between 18 and 29 years old with active or convalescent COVID-19. The chain's CDR3 is CSASSLAGGPIYNEQFF. CDR3 in DNA: TGCAGTGCTAGTTCGCTAGCGGGGGGACCGATCTACAATGAGCAGTTCTTC.